The TCR beta chain described here comes from a study of blood T cell repertoires in COVID-19. Study-level background: Donors in the United States, Italy and Spain gave samples during acute or convalescent COVID-19. Sources were T cells, B-cell-depleted T cells, or PBMCs; the material itself was cDNA or gDNA.

J was trimmed by 6 bases and V by 9 bases; bases with no gene match: 5. The CDR3 runs 13 residues. Germline lookup yields CDR1 LNHDA and CDR2 SQIVND (reference sequence). Authors' analysis steps: Reference gene primer amplification gave estimated nucleated cell counts. Sequencing was performed with immunoSEQ multiplex PCR; in TCRdb, only in-frame clones are kept and a portion is missing. V and J calls and clone size are as listed in that table; D and trimming were resolved from the DNA. The data contain around 110,000 clones, approximately 82% of them seen just once; the ten biggest clones take up 2% to 2.5%.

Sequenced input: peripheral blood. This chain links TRBV19 with TRBJ2-1; 10 bases fit TRBD1. The source of this sequence is a man aged 25 to 40 with acute or convalescent COVID-19. The CDR3 protein is CASRDRGFNEQFF. DNA of the CDR3: TGTGCCAGCCGGGACAGGGGTTTCAATGAGCAGTTCTTC.